A single sample gave rise to the 10 T cell receptor beta chains below, sequenced in a study of naive and memory T cell subsets. Overall study findings and caveats: Naive repertoires, especially CD8, held a few larger clonotypes, possibly memory cells re-expressing CD45RA.

Their specific antigens are unknown. Two oligonucleotides, mixed equimolar, formed the beta constant-region primer covering TRBC1 and TRBC2. Four rounds of PCR amplified the ligated cDNA using nested alpha and beta constant-region primers plus SP2. In TCRdb, the UMI-ligation and nested PCR reads were re-called with MiXCR into one record per CDR3 protein. This table holds more than 95,000 distinct CDR3 sequences, around 15% found once. Sequencing was done on a sample of naive CD8+ T cells from blood. These receptor sequences come from a human donor in good health.

This clonotype was detected many times. The V call is TRBV7-9, the J call TRBJ2-7; the match to TRBD1 covers 11 bases. This CDR3 is 15 amino acids long. In germline, CDR1 is SEHNR, CDR2 FQNEAQ (reference sequence). The J segment lost 3 bases and the V segment lost 3 bases, leaving 4 bases of the junction unmatched. DNA of the CDR3: TGTGCCAGCAGCTTGGGACAGGGGGTGAACTACGAGCAGTACTTC. Residues: CASSLGQGVNYEQYF.

This clonotype was detected only a few times. The V gene is TRBV6-2 or TRBV6-3, the J gene TRBJ2-1; the match to TRBD2 covers 15 bases. The V gene end was trimmed by 8 bases and the J gene end by 0 bases; junction bases not matched to a gene: 5. This CDR3 has 17 amino acids. Germline CDR1 reads MNHEY; CDR2 reads SVGEGT. CDR3 nucleotide sequence: TGTGCCAGCTCGGGACTAGCGGGAGGAGGCTCCTACAATGAGCAGTTCTTC. This sequence encodes CASSGLAGGGSYNEQFF.

V and J are TRBV6-2 or TRBV6-3 and TRBJ2-7, with TRBD2 as a possible D gene (5 bases). V gave up 0 bases and J gave up 6 bases, with 9 bases separating them. The length of the CDR3 is 13 residues. The germline V gene encodes CDR1 MNHEY and CDR2 SVGEGT. The CDR3 loop reads CASSYSRAGEQYF. The CDR3 nucleotides read TGTGCCAGCAGTTACTCCCGGGCGGGCGAGCAGTACTTC.

Ten or more counts support this clonotype. The chain is built from TRBV20-1 and TRBJ2-2; D is unresolved. V lost 3 bases and J 6 bases, leaving 8 bases between the germline ends. From germline, CDR1 is DFQATT and CDR2 SNEGSKA (reference sequence). This CDR3 comprises 12 residues. The CDR3 sequence is CSASSLPGELFF. The CDR3 region has the DNA TGCAGTGCTAGTTCACTGCCCGGGGAGCTGTTTTTT.

The table lists this clonotype with a few counts. The V and J genes are TRBV20-1 and TRBJ1-5, with 7 bases fitting TRBD1. After removal of 1 base from V and 1 base from J, the junction contained 4 bases not matched to a gene. CDR3 length: 15 residues. Germline values: CDR1 DFQATT, CDR2 SNEGSKA (reference sequence). CDR3 sequence: CSARGQGRSNQPQHF. The CDR3 DNA follows: TGCAGTGCTAGAGGACAGGGAAGGAGCAATCAGCCCCAGCATTTT.

This clonotype appeared a few times. This sequence joins TRBV4-2 and TRBJ1-1, with D perhaps TRBD1 (6 bases). CDR1 and CDR2 (germline): LGHNA, YNFKEQ. The CDR3 runs 11 residues. Trimming took 0 bases from V and 10 from J, leaving 6 bases between them. The CDR3: CASSQDRGAFF. For the CDR3, the DNA is TGTGCCAGCAGCCAAGACAGGGGAGCTTTCTTT.

This clonotype was detected many times. V is TRBV5-4 and J is TRBJ2-7; no firm D call. This CDR3 has 13 amino acids. The V end was cut by 4 bases, the J end by 2 bases, with 10 bases between. Germline CDR1 is SGHNT and CDR2 is YYREEE (reference sequence). The CDR3 protein is CASSNSQPYEQYF. The CDR3 DNA reads as TGTGCCAGCAGCAACTCCCAACCCTACGAGCAGTACTTC. The entire variable domain, with the rest obtained from reference TRBV5-4 and TRBJ2-7, is as follows: ETGVTQSPTHLIKTRGQQVTLRCSSQSGHNTVSWYQQALGQGPQFIFQYYREEENGRGNFPPRFSGLQFPNYSSELNVNALELDDSALYLCASSNSQPYEQYFGPGTRLTVT.

Only a few counts were recorded for this clonotype. The V and J genes are TRBV6-5 and TRBJ1-1; 7 nucleotides agree with TRBD1. From germline, CDR1 is MNHEY and CDR2 SVGAGI. V lost 0 bases to trimming and J lost 2 bases; unmatched junction nucleotides: 6. The CDR3 runs to 16 residues. CDR3 coding DNA: TGTGCCAGCAGTTACTCGAAGGGACAGCTAAACACTGAAGCTTTCTTT. Translated, it gives CASSYSKGQLNTEAFF.

V and J are TRBV6-6 and TRBJ1-2; D gene ambiguous. Germline lookup yields CDR1 MNHNY and CDR2 SVGAGI (reference sequence). The V end was cut by 5 bases, the J end by 4 bases, with 17 bases between. The CDR3 loop spans 15 amino acids. The CDR3, as DNA: TGTGCCAGCAGTAGGGTCGGGCAAGGCCTCTATGGCTACACCTTC. It is translated as CASSRVGQGLYGYTF.

In this sample, this clonotype turned up many times. V usage is TRBV20-1 and J usage is TRBJ2-3; D is uncertain. Germline V CDR1 and CDR2: DFQATT, SNEGSKA (reference sequence). CDR3 length: 17 amino acids. Trimming cost V 3 bases and J 2 bases, with 21 bases left between them. CDR3 amino acids: CSASEKGTPAPTDTQYF. The CDR3 nucleotides read TGCAGTGCTAGTGAGAAGGGCACGCCCGCCCCCACAGATACGCAGTATTTT.